This paragraph covers one T cell receptor (beta chain) sequence. Its antigen is undetermined. This record comes from a study of cytomegalovirus exposure and HLA in healthy donors. About the research overall: The study's early data release held approximately 91 million unique TCRs from HLA-typed donors. Findings of the study overall: Reported performance of the classifier showed diagnosis of cytomegalovirus status with high specificity and sensitivity. Cytomegalovirus-associated status was assigned to some 160 TCR beta chains.

V lost 0 bases and J lost 0, with 8 bases in between. The CDR3 covers 15 residues. Germline CDR1 and CDR2: MNHNY and SVGAGI (reference sequence). Vbeta (60) and Jbeta (13) primers were used in the PCR. The protocol was immunoSEQ multiplex PCR, while the TCRdb copy is restricted to in-frame clones and leaves out a portion. The table has 200,000 or so clones, approximately 81% seen once. The chain joins TRBV6-6 to TRBJ1-1; the D gene is possibly TRBD1 (5 bases). The TCR was taken from a boy between 10 and 17 years old in good health and CMV-seronegative. Sequencing input: PBMCs. The DNA of the CDR3 is TGTGCCAGCAGTTACTCAGGCAGGGTGAACACTGAAGCTTTCTTT. Protein product: CASSYSGRVNTEAFF.